These T cell receptor beta chains were read from a single sample in a study of T cells after yellow fever vaccination. TCRdb reanalysed the 5' RACE reads using MiXCR and keeps one entry per CDR3 protein. The table lists approximately 580,000 distinct CDR3 sequences, around 16% of them singletons, with roughly 17% in the top ten. The sample was PBMCs, taken less than 6 days after the first yellow fever vaccination. The receptors were gathered from a young man who received the YFV17D yellow fever vaccine. CDR3s include the opening cysteine and the closing phenylalanine or tryptophan. Each record gives: V gene, J gene, D gene, clone size, CDR3 DNA, CDR3 protein. The D gene is left open where the match is weak. Clone size appears in some rows only: once, few, many, or a class for an expanded clone.

TRBV19,TRBJ1-5,TRBD1,few,TGTGCCAGTAGTCTAACAGGGGGCGCAGGGCCCCAGCATTTT,CASSLTGGAGPQHF
TRBV7-9,TRBJ2-1,TRBD2,few,TGTGCCAGCAGCTTAGTCTCTAGCGGGGCGTACAATGAGCAGTTCTTC,CASSLVSSGAYNEQFF
TRBV6-2/TRBV6-3,TRBJ2-2,.,few,TGTGCCAGCAGTTACTCGGGGGGCCTTAGCACCGGGGAGCTGTTTTTT,CASSYSGGLSTGELFF
TRBV24-1,TRBJ2-5,TRBD2,few,TGTGCCACCAGTGACCCCGCGGGGGGGCGTGGGGAGACCCAGTACTTC,CATSDPAGGRGETQYF
TRBV7-2,TRBJ2-3,TRBD2,.,TGTGCCAGCAGCTTCACGGGGGGGCCAACAGATACGCAGTATTTT,CASSFTGGPTDTQYF
TRBV5-4,TRBJ2-2,.,.,TGTGCCAGCAGCTCAAATAACAGGGTTACCGGGGAGCTGTTTTTT,CASSSNNRVTGELFF
TRBV7-2,TRBJ2-5,.,many,TGTGCCAGCAGCTTAGATGAGGGCAGGGAGACCCAGTACTTC,CASSLDEGRETQYF
TRBV6-2/TRBV6-3,TRBJ2-3,.,.,TGTGCCAGCAGTTACCTATGGGCGCAGTATTTT,CASSYLWAQYF
TRBV10-2,TRBJ2-2,TRBD1,.,TGCGCCAGCAGCTACGGACAGGGGAACACCGGGGAGCTGTTTTTT,CASSYGQGNTGELFF
TRBV30,TRBJ1-2,.,.,TGTGCCTGGAGTGTAATCGAGCTGAACTATGGCTACACCTTC,CAWSVIELNYGYTF
TRBV7-2,TRBJ1-1,TRBD1,.,TGTGCCAGCAGCCCCCAGGACAGGGTGGGGACTGAAGCTTTCTTT,CASSPQDRVGTEAFF
TRBV27,TRBJ2-5,.,few,TGTGCCAGAGCTTGGAAAGAGACCCAGTACTTC,CARAWKETQYF
TRBV30,TRBJ2-1,.,.,TGTGCCTGGAGTTTAGGGATCAATGAGCAGTTCTTC,CAWSLGINEQFF
TRBV5-1,TRBJ1-2,TRBD1,.,TGCGCCAGCAGCTTGGCCTTACAGGGGGATAGTACCTTC,CASSLALQGDSTF
TRBV7-3,TRBJ2-5,TRBD2,.,TGTGCCAGCAGCTTAATCGGGGGGGCCCAAGAGACCCAGTACTTC,CASSLIGGAQETQYF
TRBV11-2,TRBJ2-1,.,few,TGTGCCAGCAGTTCTTGGCGGGATCCTTCCTACAATGAGCAGTTCTTC,CASSSWRDPSYNEQFF
TRBV7-2,TRBJ1-6,.,few,TGTGCCAGCAGCCCCAGCGGGGACTCACCCCTCCACTTT,CASSPSGDSPLHF
TRBV6-1,TRBJ2-2,.,.,TGTGCCAGCAGTCGTATAGTTCGGAACGGGGAGCTGTTTTTT,CASSRIVRNGELFF
TRBV11-2,TRBJ2-2,.,few,TGTGCCAGCAGCTTATTGGGGCGGGAGCTGTTTTTT,CASSLLGRELFF
TRBV20-1,TRBJ2-5,TRBD1,.,TGCAGTGCGAGGGGCAGGGGGCACGAGACCCAGTACTTC,CSARGRGHETQYF
TRBV7-9,TRBJ2-1,TRBD2,few,TGTGCCAGCAGCCGAACCACGGGGGGATACAATGAGCAGTTCTTC,CASSRTTGGYNEQFF
TRBV9,TRBJ1-1,.,few,TGTGCCAGCAGCCTAAGGGGGAGCACTGAAGCTTTCTTT,CASSLRGSTEAFF
TRBV5-1,TRBJ1-4,.,few,TGCGCCAGCAGCTTACAGGAAGGGAATGAAAAACTGTTTTTT,CASSLQEGNEKLFF
TRBV29-1,TRBJ2-4,TRBD1,.,TGCAGCGTTGCGTCCGGGACAGGGGGCTTTGGCCACCCAAACATTCAGTACTTC,CSVASGTGGFGHPNIQYF
TRBV3-1,TRBJ1-1,.,.,TGTGCCAGCAGCCAAGATGCAGGACACACAAATGAAGCTTTCTTT,CASSQDAGHTNEAFF
TRBV5-1,TRBJ2-7,TRBD2,few,TGCGCCAGCCAGGCTAGCGGGGGCCTAACGGGCGAGCAGTACTTC,CASQASGGLTGEQYF
TRBV7-7,TRBJ2-5,.,few,TGTGCCAGCAGCTTAGGTGTGCGGCAAGAGACCCAGTACTTC,CASSLGVRQETQYF
TRBV6-2/TRBV6-3,TRBJ2-3,.,few,TGTGCCAGCAGTAGTTTACGGTTCGGTAGAGGGTCGCTGTTTAGCACAGATACGCAGTATTTT,CASSSLRFGRGSLFSTDTQYF
TRBV7-2,TRBJ1-1,TRBD1,few,TGTGCCAGCAGCTTCCGACAGGGGGCGCTGACTGAAGCTTTCTTT,CASSFRQGALTEAFF
TRBV19,TRBJ2-1,.,.,TGTGCCAGTAGTATAGTTCGGGGGTATAGGGGGAATGAGCAGTTCTTC,CASSIVRGYRGNEQFF
TRBV20-1,TRBJ1-5,.,few,TGCAGTGCTAGAGCGGGCACCGATCAGCCCCAGCATTTT,CSARAGTDQPQHF
TRBV7-2,TRBJ2-1,TRBD2,few,TGTGCCAGCAGACCTCGACTAGCGGGAGGCAATGAGCAGTTCTTC,CASRPRLAGGNEQFF
TRBV4-1,TRBJ1-5,TRBD1,few,TGCGCCAGCAGCCAAGTCACCGGGACAGGGTATCAGCCCCAGCATTTT,CASSQVTGTGYQPQHF
TRBV18,TRBJ1-1,.,.,TGTGCCAGCTCCGCCGGGTCAGGCCCGAACACTGAAGCTTTCTTT,CASSAGSGPNTEAFF
TRBV20-1,TRBJ2-1,.,once,TGCAGTGCCCAGATCAATGAGCAGTTCTTC,CSAQINEQFF
TRBV6-5,TRBJ2-7,TRBD2,.,TGTGCCAGCAGTTACTCGGGACTAGCGGGGGCAAAGCGCTACGAGCAGTACTTC,CASSYSGLAGAKRYEQYF
TRBV7-8,TRBJ2-1,.,.,TGTGCCAGCAGCTTAGCCCATACGCGGAGGGACCAGTTCTTC,CASSLAHTRRDQFF
TRBV7-2,TRBJ1-2,TRBD1,.,TGTGCCAGCAGCTCCCAGGGACAGCTTTTGGGCTACACCTTC,CASSSQGQLLGYTF
TRBV4-1,TRBJ2-5,TRBD2,many,TGCGCCAGCAGCAAAAGACTAGCGGGGAATTTTCAAGAGACCCAGTACTTC,CASSKRLAGNFQETQYF
TRBV7-9,TRBJ2-2,TRBD1,few,TGTGCCAGCAGCTTAACAGGGGAAACGCAAAACACCGGGGAGCTGTTTTTT,CASSLTGETQNTGELFF
TRBV9,TRBJ2-3,.,.,TGTGCCAGCAGCGTCCAGCCCCGCACAGATACGCAGTATTTT,CASSVQPRTDTQYF
TRBV4-1,TRBJ2-7,.,.,TGCGCCAGCAGCCCCTCGAGGGGGGTCAACCACGAGCAGTACTTC,CASSPSRGVNHEQYF
TRBV25-1,TRBJ1-1,.,.,TGTGCCACCTCTATCGGGCGGGGAGGGTGGACTGAAGCTTTCTTT,CATSIGRGGWTEAFF
TRBV12-3/TRBV12-4,TRBJ2-3,TRBD1,many,TGTGCCAGCAGACCTGGACAGGGGGCAGATACGCAGTATTTT,CASRPGQGADTQYF
TRBV5-1,TRBJ2-1,.,.,TGCGCCAGCAGCTTCGAGGTGAGCAATGAGCAGTTCTTC,CASSFEVSNEQFF
TRBV5-1,TRBJ2-7,TRBD1,.,TGCGCCAGCAGCTTGGCAGTGACAGGGTTCTACGAGCAGTACTTC,CASSLAVTGFYEQYF
TRBV20-1,TRBJ2-1,.,few,TGCAGTGCTAGAATTTTGGCGATCTCGCGGGATGAGCAGTTCTTC,CSARILAISRDEQFF
TRBV4-3,TRBJ2-7,.,few,TGCGCCAGCAGCCAAGTCATCGCCAGCTCCTACGAGCAGTACTTC,CASSQVIASSYEQYF
TRBV5-5,TRBJ2-4,TRBD1,.,TGTGCCAGCAGCGGTGCCCTCCGAGACAGGGAAAACATTCAGTACTTC,CASSGALRDRENIQYF
TRBV4-3,TRBJ1-1,.,many,TGCGCCAGCAGCCGACGTGGGAACACTGAAGCTTTCTTT,CASSRRGNTEAFF
TRBV6-2/TRBV6-3,TRBJ1-1,.,.,TGTGCCAGCAGTTACCACGGGGGGCATTTGAACACTGAAGCTTTCTTT,CASSYHGGHLNTEAFF
TRBV12-3/TRBV12-4,TRBJ1-1,TRBD1,.,TGTGCCAGCAGGCCCACAGGGGGCAGGGTCACTGAAGCTTTCTTT,CASRPTGGRVTEAFF